This entry features one T cell receptor beta chain sequence. The entry originates in a study of blood T cell repertoires in COVID-19. Study context: Samples of COVID-19 (acute and convalescent) were obtained from the United States, Italy and Spain. From T cells, B-cell-depleted T cells, or PBMCs came the material, which was cDNA or gDNA.

The germline CDR1 and CDR2 sequences are SGHTA and FQGTGA. The V end lost 0 bases, the J end lost 5 bases, and 13 bases lay between the germline ends. The CDR3 has 15 residues. Authors' processing steps: Amplification of reference gene primers provided the estimated nucleated cell counts. Data came from immunoSEQ multiplex PCR; TCRdb stores just in-frame clones and leaves some out. V and J calls and clone size are given by that table; D and trimming were obtained from the DNA. This table has around 220,000 clones, 80% appearing once. Sequences were obtained from peripheral blood. The chain joins TRBV7-3 to TRBJ1-1; D is possibly TRBD1 (5 bases). The clonotype originates from a human donor in a cohort sampled during active COVID-19. The CDR3 DNA sequence: TGTGCCAGCAGCTTAACTAGCGACGGGGGGACTGAAGCTTTCTTT. Protein: CASSLTSDGGTEAFF.